Presented here are 13 T cell receptor beta chains from one specimen sequenced in a study of CD8+ T cells in alopecia areata. Isolated RNA was reverse transcribed into cDNA used as the sequencing template. TCRdb keeps only in-frame clones here, not all; method: immunoSEQ multiplex PCR. The sample includes approximately 140,000 clones, more than 75% of them seen just once. The sequenced sample was CD8+ T cells sorted from blood, obtained at week 0. These receptors originate from a human donor with alopecia areata.

This chain links TRBV9 with TRBJ1-1, with D possibly matching TRBD1 (6 bases). The V gene lost 3 bases and the J gene lost 4 bases, with 10 bases spanning the gap. Germline V gene lookup returns CDR1 SGDLS and CDR2 YYNGEE. The length of the CDR3 is 13 residues. DNA for the CDR3: TGTGCCAGCAGCGCCGGGGGCGGCACTGAAGCTTTCTTT. Translation gives CASSAGGGTEAFF.

The chain recombines TRBV7-6 with TRBJ2-5, with TRBD1 as a possible D gene (6 bases). The CDR3 contains 15 residues. The germline V and J ends were trimmed by 0 bases and 5 bases, with 13 bases remaining between them. The germline CDR1 and CDR2 sequences are SGHVS and FNYEAQ. CDR3 amino acids: CASSLAPGEEETQYF. Here the CDR3 DNA reads TGTGCCAGCAGCTTAGCGCCAGGGGAAGAGGAGACCCAGTACTTC.

V is TRBV9 and J is TRBJ2-7; tentatively, D is TRBD1 (6 bases). The germline V and J ends were trimmed by 4 bases and 6 bases, with 20 bases remaining between them. Germline lookup yields CDR1 SGDLS and CDR2 YYNGEE. This CDR3 spans 15 amino acids. DNA for the CDR3: TGTGCCAGCAGCAACTACCGGGACAAGTTTTCCGAGCAGTACTTC. This sequence encodes CASSNYRDKFSEQYF. Full variable domain (remainder filled in from reference TRBV9 and TRBJ2-7): DSGVTQTPKHLITATGQRVTLRCSPRSGDLSVYWYQQSLDQGLQFLIQYYNGEERAKGNILERFSAQQFPDLHSELNLSSLELGDSALYFCASSNYRDKFSEQYFGPGTRLTVT.

The chain links TRBV9 to TRBJ2-1, with D unclear. There are 12 residues in the CDR3. Germline V gene lookup returns CDR1 SGDLS and CDR2 YYNGEE. V gave up 3 bases and J gave up 7 bases, with 8 bases separating them. The CDR3 coding sequence is TGTGCCAGCAGCGCCGATATGAATGAGCAGTTCTTC. As protein: CASSADMNEQFF.

This clone was seen a few times. The same CDR3 is also encoded by other DNA sequences in this sample. The V and J genes are TRBV5-6 and TRBJ2-5; 7 bases agree with TRBD1. The J call may not be correct, given that the DNA end is closer to TRBJ2-7. This CDR3 is built from 13 residues. Per germline, CDR1 SGHDT and CDR2 YYEEEE. The CDR3 sequence is CASSPTGSYEQYF. The CDR3 DNA sequence: TGTGCCAGCAGCCCGACAGGGTCCTACGAGCAGTACTTC.

The CDR3 bases are TGCGCCAGTGCTACAGGGGTGTCGAACACCGGGGAGCTGTTTTTT. It codes for CASATGVSNTGELFF. The rearrangement links TRBV5-1 to TRBJ2-2, with 7 nucleotides matching TRBD1. The CDR3 runs to 15 residues. Germline values: CDR1 SGHRS, CDR2 YFSETQ. V shed 8 bases, J shed 0 bases, and the junction held 7 bases outside the gene matches.

The J gene is TRBJ2-1, the V gene TRBV2, with TRBD2 matching over 9 bases. V lost 7 bases to trimming and J lost 7 bases; unmatched junction nucleotides: 17. CDR1 and CDR2 from the germline V gene are SNHLY and FYNNEI. CDR3 length equals 17 residues. CDR3 residues: CASNLSPLAGYGNEQFF. In DNA, the CDR3 is TGTGCCAGCAACCTTTCTCCCCTAGCGGGATATGGGAATGAGCAGTTCTTC.

This chain connects TRBV6-5 to TRBJ2-7; D perhaps matches TRBD1 (5 bases). This CDR3 region has 14 residues. Trimming took off 3 bases at V and 2 bases at J, with 11 bases between the two ends. Germline values: CDR1 MNHEY, CDR2 SVGAGI. CDR3 sequence (DNA): TGTGCCAGCAGTTATACCCAGGGCGCCTACGAGCAGTACTTC. Translation gives CASSYTQGAYEQYF.

The chain employs TRBV10-2 and TRBJ2-2; weak D call: TRBD2 (5 bases). Germline V CDR1 and CDR2: WSHSY, SAAADI. The V gene lost 5 bases and the J gene lost 7 bases, with 17 bases spanning the gap. CDR3 length equals 15 residues. CDR3 amino acids: CASSPAREQNGELFF. In DNA form, the CDR3 reads TGCGCCAGCAGTCCAGCGAGGGAACAGAACGGGGAGCTGTTTTTT.

The chain joins TRBV6-1 to TRBJ2-3; D may correspond to TRBD1 or TRBD2 (5 bases each). This CDR3 has 15 residues. V was pared by 5 bases and J by 1 base, with 13 bases between. Looked up from germline, CDR1 is MNHNS and CDR2 is SASEGT. The CDR3 nucleotides read TGTGCCAGCAGTACCCCCTTGGGGGGCACAGATACGCAGTATTTT. Translation: CASSTPLGGTDTQYF.

The rearrangement links TRBV27 to TRBJ2-5; no clear D gene. Germline V gene lookup returns CDR1 MNHEY and CDR2 SMNVEV (reference sequence). This CDR3 is 13 amino acids long. V dropped 6 bases and J dropped 1 base, with 9 bases sitting between them. The CDR3 DNA reads TGTGCCAGCAGGTTTTCCCCCCAAGAGACCCAGTACTTC. Amino acids: CASRFSPQETQYF.

This clone was detected only a few times. The V call is TRBV6-5, the J call TRBJ2-1; no clear D gene. CDR3 size: 11 residues. The germline CDR1 and CDR2 sequences are MNHEY and SVGAGI. Trimming removed 9 bases at V and 1 base at J, with 4 bases between. The CDR3 bases are TGTGCCAGTGGGTCCTACAATGAGCAGTTCTTC. Translation: CASGSYNEQFF.

A remark on this clone: The junction shows a germline mismatch at one end, possibly a read error. Other DNA sequences within the sample encode an identical CDR3. The chain couples TRBV4-1 to TRBJ2-6; D is perhaps TRBD2 (6 bases). Germline lookup yields CDR1 MGHRA and CDR2 YSYEKL. The CDR3 length is 17 residues. The CDR3 DNA sequence: TGCGCCAGCAGCCAAGATCTGCGGGGCGGTGGGGCCAACGTTCTGACTTTC. It specifies CASSQDLRGGGANVLTF.